The 7 T cell receptor beta chains in this list originate from one sample, sequenced in a study of shared clonotypes between healthy human individuals. Repertoires were generated with immunoSEQ multiplex PCR, while TCRdb's copy carries only in-frame clones and drops some. The sample comprises about 820,000 clones, approximately 92% of which are singletons, and more than 20% rests with the top ten. CD45RO-negative cells were positively selected for CCR7, leaving out terminally differentiated effector memory CD45RA+ cells. Specimen: naive CD8+ T cells sorted from blood. These receptors were collected from a young man in good health.

The chain combines TRBV11-2 with TRBJ2-5, with 9 bases lining up with TRBD1. From germline, CDR1 is SGHAT and CDR2 FQNNGV. CDR3 size: 16 residues. The V and J ends lost 2 bases and 3 bases, in that order; junction bases with no gene match: 7. CDR3 DNA: TGTGCCAGCAGCTTATCTTGGGGACAGGGAAAAGAGACCCAGTACTTC. It specifies CASSLSWGQGKETQYF.

Here the CDR3 DNA reads TGTGCCAGCAGCTATCGGGGGGGCACAGATACGCAGTATTTT. Translation gives CASSYRGGTDTQYF. The rearrangement links TRBV7-6 to TRBJ2-3; 7 nucleotides align to TRBD2. V dropped 4 bases and J dropped 1; count of bases not matched to a gene: 2. The germline CDR1 and CDR2 sequences are SGHVS and FNYEAQ. The CDR3 extends over 14 amino acids. The full variable domain, its missing parts supplied by reference TRBV7-6 and TRBJ2-3, is GAGVSQSPRYKVTKRGQDVALRCDPISGHVSLYWYRQALGQGPEFLTYFNYEAQQDKSGLPNDRFSAERPEGSISTLTIQRTEQRDSAMYRCASSYRGGTDTQYFGPGTRLTVL.

CDR3 in DNA: TGTGCCAGCAGCCGCCGGACTGGGGGCAATGAGCAGTTCTTC. Its protein product is CASSRRTGGNEQFF. This rearrangement joins TRBV14 to TRBJ2-1; D is possibly TRBD1 or TRBD2 (5 bases each). The V end lost 4 bases, the J end lost 6 bases, and 13 bases lay between the germline ends. The germline gives CDR1 SGHDN, CDR2 FVKESK. The CDR3 length is 14 residues.

V usage is TRBV18 and J usage is TRBJ1-5, with D hard to call. The germline V gene has CDR1 KGHSH and CDR2 LQKENI. V was clipped by 3 bases and J by 0 bases, with 6 bases between them. This CDR3 has 14 residues. The DNA of the CDR3 is TGTGCCAGCTCACCGGGCTTTAGCAATCAGCCCCAGCATTTT. This encodes CASSPGFSNQPQHF.

V usage is TRBV7-8 and J usage is TRBJ2-7; 11 bases match TRBD2. The V gene end was trimmed by 2 bases and the J gene end by 1 base; junction bases not matched to a gene: 4. This CDR3 has 16 residues. Germline CDR1 reads SGHVS; CDR2 reads FQNEAQ. The CDR3 is CASSLSTSGRSYEQYF. The DNA for the CDR3 is TGTGCCAGCAGCTTAAGTACTAGCGGGAGATCCTACGAGCAGTACTTC.

The chain joins TRBV15 to TRBJ2-7; possible D gene TRBD1, 6 bases. CDR3 length: 16 residues. Germline V lookup: CDR1 LNHNV, CDR2 YYDKDF (reference sequence). Trimming removed 3 bases from V and 8 bases from J, with 23 bases in between. The CDR3: CATSRVLRTALLQQYF. The CDR3 coding sequence is TGTGCCACCAGCAGGGTTCTCCGGACAGCCCTCCTCCAGCAGTACTTC.

The rearrangement links TRBV11-1 to TRBJ2-5, with TRBD1 identical over 8 bases. J was trimmed by 3 bases and V by 2 bases; bases with no gene match: 5. The length of the CDR3 is 15 residues. CDR1 and CDR2 (germline): SGHAT, FQDESV (reference sequence). The CDR3 is CASSLITGGKETQYF. The CDR3 nucleotides are TGTGCCAGCAGCTTAATAACAGGGGGTAAAGAGACCCAGTACTTC.